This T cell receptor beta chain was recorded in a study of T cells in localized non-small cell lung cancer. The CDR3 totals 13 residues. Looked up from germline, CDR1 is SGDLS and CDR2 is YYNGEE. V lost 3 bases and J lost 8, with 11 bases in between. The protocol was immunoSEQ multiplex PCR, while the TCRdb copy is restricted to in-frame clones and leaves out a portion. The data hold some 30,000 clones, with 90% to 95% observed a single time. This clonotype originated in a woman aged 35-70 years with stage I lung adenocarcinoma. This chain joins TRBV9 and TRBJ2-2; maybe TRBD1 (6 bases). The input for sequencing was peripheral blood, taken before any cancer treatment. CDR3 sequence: CASSGRDKGELFF. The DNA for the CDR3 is TGTGCCAGCAGCGGACGGGACAAGGGGGAGCTGTTTTTT.